This TCR beta chain was sequenced in a study of PD-L1 blockade in urothelial cancer. Study-wide context: Samples of blood were analyzed 3 weeks (second dose) and 6 weeks after treatment start.

Concerning this clone itself: Its matching antigen is unknown.

Locally advanced or metastatic urothelial carcinoma was diagnosed in the patients. Per patient, between 1 and 8 samples were collected at pretreatment and on-treatment time points. Repertoires were generated with immunoSEQ multiplex PCR, while TCRdb's copy carries only in-frame clones and drops some. The table records about 29,000 clones, approximately 89% of them present only once. Study-wide findings and caveats: Survival was better when pretreatment blood TCR clonality fell below the median.

CDR3 size: 16 residues. Deletions cut 1 base from V and 4 bases from J, with 16 bases between. Per the germline V gene, CDR1 is LNHNV and CDR2 is YYDKDF (reference sequence). The chain couples TRBV15 to TRBJ1-2; tentatively, D is TRBD1 (6 bases). The TCR was taken from a man aged 45 to 65 with urothelial cancer. The material was PBMCs, obtained around atezolizumab (anti-PD-L1) treatment. CDR3 DNA sequence: TGTGCCACCAGCAGAGGAGGGACAAGTGCGGCCTATGGCTACACCTTC. Translation gives CATSRGGTSAAYGYTF.